One sample yielded the 32 T cell receptor beta chains listed below, sequenced in a study of blood T cell repertoires in COVID-19. Clones were sequenced by immunoSEQ multiplex PCR, and TCRdb holds only the in-frame ones, with some missing. The sample carries 90,000 to 150,000 clones, over 65% recorded once. Material: peripheral blood. These receptors were obtained from a human donor with acute or convalescent COVID-19. The donor label of this sample is uncertain.

The rearrangement joins TRBV28 to TRBJ1-1; perhaps TRBD1 as D (5 bases). The V gene lost 6 bases and the J gene lost 0 bases, with 11 bases spanning the gap. Germline V CDR1 and CDR2: MDHEN, SYDVKM. The CDR3 sequence is 14 residues long. CDR3 DNA: TGTGCCAGCAGGGGAGGGGCCCTGAACACTGAAGCTTTCTTT. This gives the protein CASRGGALNTEAFF.

This clone was picked up one time. The J gene is TRBJ2-7, the V gene TRBV19; 9 positions match TRBD2. In germline, CDR1 is LNHDA, CDR2 SQIVND (reference sequence). The J segment lost 0 bases and the V segment lost 5 bases, leaving 5 bases of the junction unmatched. The CDR3 totals 15 residues. The CDR3 loop is CASSSKRGDSYEQYF. CDR3 bases: TGTGCCAGTAGTTCGAAGCGGGGGGACTCCTACGAGCAGTACTTC. The full variable domain, its missing parts supplied by reference TRBV19 and TRBJ2-7, is DGGITQSPKYLFRKEGQNVTLSCEQNLNHDAMYWYRQDPGQGLRLIYYSQIVNDFQKGDIAEGYSVSREKKESFPLTVTSAQKNPTAFYLCASSSKRGDSYEQYFGPGTRLTVT.

The J gene is TRBJ2-3, the V gene TRBV7-6; maybe TRBD2 (7 bases). Germline CDR1 reads SGHVS; CDR2 reads FNYEAQ. CDR3 length equals 16 residues. V dropped 4 bases and J dropped 2 bases, with 16 bases sitting between them. The CDR3 region has the DNA TGTGCCAGCAGCTCCCGGGGAGGGGGGGACACAGATACGCAGTATTTT. Encoded protein: CASSSRGGGDTDTQYF.

The rearrangement links TRBV10-3 to TRBJ1-2; D is perhaps TRBD1 (5 bases). The V gene's germline CDR1 is ENHRY and CDR2 SYGVKD. The CDR3 runs to 15 residues. Trimming took 0 bases from V and 4 from J, leaving 12 bases between them. CDR3 nucleotides: TGTGCCATCAGTGAGTCGGTGTCTGGGGCCTATGGCTACACCTTC. It is translated as CAISESVSGAYGYTF.

This clone was observed once. The chain is built from TRBV5-1 and TRBJ2-4; a possible D gene is TRBD2 (5 bases). Between the trimmed V and J ends, which lost 0 bases and 0 bases, there was a span of 10 bases. Per the germline V gene, CDR1 is SGHRS and CDR2 is YFSETQ. The CDR3 extends over 16 amino acids. In nucleotides, the CDR3 is TGCGCCAGCAGCTTGGGGGCGGGCGGAGCCAAAAACATTCAGTACTTC. This sequence encodes CASSLGAGGAKNIQYF.

The chain has TRBV27 and TRBJ2-5; 7 bases align to TRBD1. The CDR3 contains 14 residues. V was clipped by 1 base and J by 3 bases; unmatched bases: 2. Germline V gene data show CDR1 as MNHEY and CDR2 as SMNVEV (reference sequence). Here the CDR3 reads CASSLWGQKETQYF. Here the CDR3 DNA reads TGTGCCAGCAGTTTATGGGGACAGAAAGAGACCCAGTACTTC.

A few counts support this clone. The V gene is TRBV7-8, the J gene TRBJ1-2, with 7 bases identical to TRBD1. From germline, CDR1 is SGHVS and CDR2 FQNEAQ. Losses at the gene ends were 4 bases for V and 3 bases for J; bases not matched to a gene: 5. This CDR3 comprises 14 residues. The CDR3 spells CASSSQQGYYGYTF. The CDR3 DNA reads as TGTGCCAGCAGCTCCCAACAGGGGTACTATGGCTACACCTTC. Based on the CDR3 plus reference TRBV7-8 and TRBJ1-2, the full variable domain is GAGVSQSPRYKVAKRGQDVALRCDPISGHVSLFWYQQALGQGPEFLTYFQNEAQLDKSGLPSDRFFAERPEGSVSTLKIQRTQQEDSAVYLCASSSQQGYYGYTFGSGTRLTVV.

V gene TRBV4-1 combines with J gene TRBJ1-4; D is possibly TRBD1 (5 bases). This CDR3 has 14 residues. In germline, CDR1 is MGHRA, CDR2 YSYEKL. Trimming shortened V by 5 bases and J by 8 bases, and 15 bases separated the two germline ends. CDR3 sequence (DNA): TGCGCCAGCAGCGCGGTGACAGAAGAAGAAAAACTGTTTTTT. This codes for CASSAVTEEEKLFF.

This clone has only one observation. The rearrangement joins TRBV5-1 to TRBJ1-1, with 9 positions matching TRBD1. This CDR3 contains 14 residues. Germline values: CDR1 SGHRS, CDR2 YFSETQ. Trimming at V came to 6 bases and at J to 4 bases, leaving 7 bases not matched to a gene. The CDR3, as DNA: TGCGCCAGCACCCACGGGACAGGGAGCACTGAAGCTTTCTTT. Protein sequence: CASTHGTGSTEAFF. The variable domain in full, with the rest retrieved from reference TRBV5-1 and TRBJ1-1, is KAGVTQTPRYLIKTRGQQVTLSCSPISGHRSVSWYQQTPGQGLQFLFEYFSETQRNKGNFPGRFSGRQFSNSRSEMNVSTLELGDSALYLCASTHGTGSTEAFFGQGTRLTVV.

V and J are TRBV7-9 and TRBJ2-5; D unclear. Germline-derived CDR1 and CDR2 are SEHNR and FQNEAQ (reference sequence). Trimming stripped 5 bases from V and 5 bases from J, with 6 bases between. This CDR3 has 11 amino acids. CDR3 protein: CASSLIETQYF. In DNA, the CDR3 is TGTGCCAGCAGCCTTATTGAGACCCAGTACTTC.

This chain connects TRBV6-5 to TRBJ2-2; TRBD2 agrees at 9 bases. The CDR3 contains 14 residues. Germline V gene sequence: CDR1 MNHEY, CDR2 SVGAGI. V gave up 7 bases and J gave up 5 bases; unmatched junction bases: 5. CDR3 DNA sequence: TGTGCCAGCATTGGGACTAGCCTAACCGGGGAGCTGTTTTTT. The encoded protein is CASIGTSLTGELFF.

This clone was seen once. The chain links TRBV2 to TRBJ1-1; possible D gene TRBD1, 5 bases. The CDR3 consists of 13 residues. Trimming pared 6 bases from V and 5 bases from J, leaving 13 bases between. The germline V gene has CDR1 SNHLY and CDR2 FYNNEI. Here the CDR3 DNA reads TGTGCCAGCAGCGCCCGGGGGGGAACTGAAGCTTTCTTT. Residues: CASSARGGTEAFF. Using reference TRBV2 and TRBJ1-1 for the parts outside the CDR3, the full variable domain is EPEVTQTPSHQVTQMGQEVILRCVPISNHLYFYWYRQILGQKVEFLVSFYNNEISEKSEIFDDQFSVERPDGSNFTLKIRSTKLEDSAMYFCASSARGGTEAFFGQGTRLTVV.

This chain connects TRBV11-2 to TRBJ1-2, with D possibly TRBD1 on 5 matching bases. V was cut by 1 base and J by 3 bases, with 12 bases left in between. Germline V lookup: CDR1 SGHAT, CDR2 FQNNGV. The CDR3 has 15 residues. DNA for the CDR3: TGTGCCAGCAGCTTAGGTGCAGGGCTCGACTATGGCTACACCTTC. This gives the protein CASSLGAGLDYGYTF.

The chain joins TRBV7-2 to TRBJ1-1, with D unclear. V gave up 5 bases and J gave up 5 bases, with 6 bases separating them. The germline V gene encodes CDR1 SGHTA and CDR2 FQGNSA. The CDR3 spans 11 residues. Here the CDR3 DNA reads TGTGCCAGCAGCCCCTATACTGAAGCTTTCTTT. It is translated as CASSPYTEAFF. Based on the CDR3 plus reference TRBV7-2 and TRBJ1-1, the full variable domain is GAGVSQSPSNKVTEKGKDVELRCDPISGHTALYWYRQSLGQGLEFLIYFQGNSAPDKSGLPSDRFSAERTGGSVSTLTIQRTQQEDSAVYLCASSPYTEAFFGQGTRLTVV.

The gene calls are TRBV5-1 and TRBJ2-1; D might be TRBD1 (6 bases). The germline V gene encodes CDR1 SGHRS and CDR2 YFSETQ. With 0 bases removed from V and 7 bases from J, the gap between germline ends came to 11 bases. The CDR3 extends over 14 amino acids. The chain's CDR3 is CASSLDPDRNEQFF. The CDR3, as DNA: TGCGCCAGCAGCTTGGACCCGGACAGAAATGAGCAGTTCTTC.

This clone was recorded only once. The chain joins TRBV6-1 to TRBJ1-6; 9 bases line up with TRBD1. V was pared by 4 bases and J by 10 bases, with 14 bases of the junction left unmatched. The CDR3 runs 17 residues. Germline-derived CDR1 and CDR2 are MNHNS and SASEGT. The CDR3 sequence is CASSASGTGTVMSPLHF. The DNA for the CDR3 is TGTGCCAGCAGTGCGTCCGGGACAGGGACCGTCATGTCACCCCTCCACTTT.

The genes are TRBV7-8 and TRBJ1-3; D may be TRBD1 (6 bases). The germline V gene has CDR1 SGHVS and CDR2 FQNEAQ. CDR3 size: 17 residues. The germline V and J ends were trimmed by 1 base and 2 bases, with 15 bases remaining between them. The CDR3 bases are TGTGCCAGCAGCTTAGGGTTGGGACACCGACCTGGAAACACCATATATTTT. Protein sequence: CASSLGLGHRPGNTIYF. The full variable domain, rest sourced from reference TRBV7-8 and TRBJ1-3, is GAGVSQSPRYKVAKRGQDVALRCDPISGHVSLFWYQQALGQGPEFLTYFQNEAQLDKSGLPSDRFFAERPEGSVSTLKIQRTQQEDSAVYLCASSLGLGHRPGNTIYFGEGSWLTVV.

The table lists this clone with a count of one. This chain uses TRBV4-1 with TRBJ2-5; 11 bases align to TRBD2. V gave up 5 bases and J gave up 4 bases; unmatched junction bases: 6. The CDR3 is made up of 15 amino acids. Germline V gene lookup returns CDR1 MGHRA and CDR2 YSYEKL. DNA of the CDR3: TGCGCCAGCAGCTTTAGCGGGGGGGCTTTAGAGACCCAGTACTTC. Translation: CASSFSGGALETQYF.

The chain joins TRBV5-6 to TRBJ1-1, with D uncertain. Trimming took off 2 bases at V and 3 bases at J, with 17 bases between the two ends. The CDR3 runs 16 residues. CDR1 is SGHDT and CDR2 is YYEEEE in the germline V gene. CDR3: CASSFPPGFSDTEAFF. The CDR3 bases are TGTGCCAGCAGCTTTCCCCCGGGGTTCTCGGACACTGAAGCTTTCTTT.

The V and J genes are TRBV7-7 and TRBJ1-1, with a weak D call TRBD1 (5 bases). This CDR3 is built from 16 residues. In germline, CDR1 is SSHAT, CDR2 FNYEAQ (reference sequence). V lost 6 bases and J 4 bases, leaving 21 bases between the germline ends. In DNA, the CDR3 is TGTGCCAGCAGGCCCGCGGGGCAGGCTTGGGGCACTGAAGCTTTCTTT. Amino acid sequence: CASRPAGQAWGTEAFF.

The chain has TRBV9 and TRBJ2-7; possibly TRBD2 for D (6 bases). The CDR3 contains 16 residues. CDR1 and CDR2 from the germline V gene are SGDLS and YYNGEE. V gave up 0 bases and J gave up 7 bases, with 20 bases separating them. The CDR3 nucleotides read TGTGCCAGCAGCGTAGCTAGCGCAGGGCCCCGAAAGGAGCAGTACTTC. As protein: CASSVASAGPRKEQYF.

The CDR3 loop is CATSFGGGDIQYF. The CDR3 coding sequence is TGTGCCACCAGCTTTGGAGGGGGGGACATTCAGTACTTC. V gene TRBV24-1 combines with J gene TRBJ2-4, with D possibly matching TRBD2 (7 bases). The CDR3 is 13 amino acids. Trimming removed 7 bases from V and 8 bases from J, with 14 bases in between. Germline V gene lookup returns CDR1 KGHDR and CDR2 SFDVKD.

This clone was recorded a few times. The chain uses TRBV5-1 and TRBJ1-1, with TRBD1 identical over 8 bases. Germline V lookup: CDR1 SGHRS, CDR2 YFSETQ. V was pared by 1 base and J by 2 bases, with 1 base of the junction left unmatched. The CDR3 runs to 14 residues. The CDR3 loop reads CASSLTGGNTEAFF. In DNA, the CDR3 is TGCGCCAGCAGCTTGACAGGGGGTAACACTGAAGCTTTCTTT.

This sequence joins TRBV5-1 and TRBJ2-1; perhaps TRBD1 as D (5 bases). CDR3 length equals 15 residues. V gave up 0 bases and J gave up 2 bases, with 9 bases separating them. Germline lookup yields CDR1 SGHRS and CDR2 YFSETQ. CDR3 protein: CASSLAGQAYNEQFF. The DNA of the CDR3 is TGCGCCAGCAGCTTGGCAGGGCAAGCCTACAATGAGCAGTTCTTC.

This clone was observed a few times. The chain carries TRBV7-6 and TRBJ1-6, with 10 nucleotides matching TRBD1. Germline V lookup: CDR1 SGHVS, CDR2 FNYEAQ. With 0 bases clipped from V and 7 bases from J, the junction kept 9 bases outside the gene matches. This CDR3 has 18 amino acids. CDR3 nucleotides: TGTGCCAGCAGCTTAGCGCCGGGACAGGGGATGATGAATTCACCCCTCCACTTT. It encodes CASSLAPGQGMMNSPLHF.

This chain links TRBV19 with TRBJ2-7; D may be TRBD2 (6 bases). There are 15 residues in the CDR3. CDR1 LNHDA and CDR2 SQIVND come from the germline V gene (reference sequence). V was clipped by 1 base and J by 0 bases, with 10 bases between them. The CDR3 spells CASSIAWTTSYEQYF. DNA of the CDR3: TGTGCCAGTAGTATAGCTTGGACTACCTCCTACGAGCAGTACTTC.

The CDR3 DNA sequence: TGCGCCAGCAGCCAAGTATCCCTGGGAGGAGGCGCAGATACGCAGTATTTT. Protein: CASSQVSLGGGADTQYF. This chain joins TRBV4-1 and TRBJ2-3; D is possibly TRBD2 (6 bases). Trimming stripped 1 base from V and 4 bases from J, with 18 bases between. In germline, CDR1 is MGHRA, CDR2 YSYEKL. The CDR3 consists of 17 residues.

This clone was seen repeatedly, ten times or more. The chain links TRBV19 to TRBJ1-6; D is ambiguous. V dropped 8 bases and J dropped 0 bases, with 8 bases sitting between them. The CDR3 length is 14 residues. Per germline, CDR1 LNHDA and CDR2 SQIVND (reference sequence). CDR3 sequence (DNA): TGTGCCAGTGGGCCATCCTCCTATAATTCACCCCTCCACTTT. Residues: CASGPSSYNSPLHF.

This clone has more than one count but fewer than ten. This rearrangement joins TRBV19 to TRBJ1-4; TRBD1 matches 8 bases. The CDR3 length is 18 residues. V shed 3 bases, J shed 2 bases, and the junction held 11 bases outside the gene matches. CDR1 LNHDA and CDR2 SQIVND come from the germline V gene (reference sequence). The CDR3 DNA is TGTGCCAGTAGTATGGGCCAGGGGGCTGGTTTGACTAATGAAAAACTGTTTTTT. Protein sequence: CASSMGQGAGLTNEKLFF.

Here the CDR3 reads CASRLAYGTDPYEQYF. CDR3 coding DNA: TGTGCCAGCAGGTTAGCCTACGGGACAGATCCCTACGAGCAGTACTTC. The chain joins TRBV6-6 to TRBJ2-7; TRBD1 aligns across 7 bases. V lost 6 bases to trimming and J lost 2 bases; unmatched junction nucleotides: 13. The CDR3 runs 16 residues. Germline V gene sequence: CDR1 MNHNY, CDR2 SVGAGI (reference sequence).

The rearrangement joins TRBV10-3 to TRBJ2-3; the match to TRBD1 covers 7 bases. The CDR3 contains 14 residues. V shed 3 bases, J shed 4 bases, and the junction held 4 bases outside the gene matches. Germline CDR1 and CDR2: ENHRY and SYGVKD. CDR3 bases: TGTGCCATCAGTGACCGACAGGGCCCAGATACGCAGTATTTT. The encoded protein is CAISDRQGPDTQYF.

This chain joins TRBV20-1 and TRBJ2-3; 10 nucleotides line up with TRBD2. After removal of 3 bases from V and 2 bases from J, the junction contained 11 bases not matched to a gene. Per germline, CDR1 DFQATT and CDR2 SNEGSKA (reference sequence). This CDR3 is 17 amino acids long. CDR3 bases: TGCAGTGCTAGTGCGGGCCTAGCGGGGGCATCCACAGATACGCAGTATTTT. As protein: CSASAGLAGASTDTQYF.